Listed here are 2 T cell receptor beta chains from one sample, sequenced in a study of shared clonotypes between healthy human individuals. Some clones are missing from TCRdb's copy, which holds only in-frame ones; the method was immunoSEQ multiplex PCR. The data show 550,000 to 800,000 clones, with less than 85% seen just once and 1.5% to 2% held by the top ten. The material sequenced was memory CD4+ T cells sorted from blood. Sample subset: CD45RA-negative fraction. The receptors derive from a woman in her 30s in good health.

The V call is TRBV11-3, the J call TRBJ2-7; TRBD2 matches 11 bases. V shed 5 bases, J shed 6 bases, and the junction held 15 bases outside the gene matches. The CDR3 contains 17 residues. Germline V gene sequence: CDR1 SGHNT, CDR2 YENEEA. CDR3 sequence: CASSRRLAGPWSLEQYF. The CDR3 region has the DNA TGTGCCAGCAGCCGTAGACTAGCGGGACCTTGGAGCCTCGAGCAGTACTTC.

The chain has TRBV10-3 and TRBJ2-7, with D maybe TRBD1 (6 bases). Germline CDR1 reads ENHRY; CDR2 reads SYGVKD. This CDR3 spans 13 amino acids. V was shortened by 6 bases and J by 5 bases, with 14 bases between the two germline ends. Here the CDR3 DNA reads TGTGCCATCAGCGACTACAGGGAAAACGAGCAGTACTTC. Protein sequence: CAISDYRENEQYF.